This is a list of T cell receptor beta chains from one sample in a study of Graves' ophthalmopathy and Graves' hyperthyroidism. Each CDR3 protein gets one entry after TCRdb re-called the multiplex PCR reads with MiXCR. The sample includes hundreds of thousands of distinct CDR3 sequences, 22% of them seen just once. Sequenced material: peripheral blood. These receptors originate from a woman between 18 and 29 years old with stable Graves' hyperthyroidism. Some clones in this sample may be carry-over from other donors' samples. Both conserved end residues are part of each CDR3. The order of the fields is J gene, clone size, V gene, D gene, CDR3 DNA, CDR3 protein. A D gene is named only where the DNA matches it firmly. Expanded clones get a size class; other rows say once, few or many, or leave the size out.

TRBJ2-6,many,TRBV6-5,.,TGTGCCAGCAGTTACGATAGGACTGGGGCCAACGTCCTGACTTTC,CASSYDRTGANVLTF
TRBJ1-5,many,TRBV27,TRBD1,TGTGCCAGCAGTTTTGGGGGTGGGACAGGGCCACTTTGGGGCAATCAGCCCCAGCATTTT,CASSFGGGTGPLWGNQPQHF
TRBJ1-5,few,TRBV3-1,.,TGTGCCAGCAGCCAACCGGGTGGCCCACCCCAGCATTTT,CASSQPGGPPQHF
TRBJ1-1,.,TRBV7-6,.,TGTGCCAGCAGCTTAGCGCGCGGCAGCAACACTGAAGCTTTCTTT,CASSLARGSNTEAFF
TRBJ2-4,.,TRBV12-3/TRBV12-4,TRBD1,TGTGCCAGCACCCGGACAGGGAGGCGGGAAAACATTCAGTACTTC,CASTRTGRRENIQYF
TRBJ2-2,few,TRBV20-1,TRBD1,TGCAGTGCTGGACAGGGCTGGGGGGAGCTGTTTTTT,CSAGQGWGELFF
TRBJ2-7,.,TRBV28,.,TGTGCCAGCAGTACGGGACTTCCAGGGGCGCAGTACTTC,CASSTGLPGAQYF
TRBJ2-7,many,TRBV29-1,.,TGCAGCGTTGTTCAGCTCTACGAGCAGTACTTC,CSVVQLYEQYF
TRBJ1-1,many,TRBV6-5,.,TGTGCCAGCAGTTACTCGCTTGGGGGGGGCACTGAAGCTTTCTTT,CASSYSLGGGTEAFF
TRBJ1-2,many,TRBV24-1,.,TGTGCCACCAGTGATTTGGACAGACTCTATGGCTACACCTTC,CATSDLDRLYGYTF
TRBJ1-2,many,TRBV5-6,.,TGTGCCAGCAGACACGACGGAAGCTATGGCTACACCTTC,CASRHDGSYGYTF
TRBJ2-7,once,TRBV10-3,TRBD1,TGTGCCATCAGGGGAGGACAGGGGTCCAGGCAGTACTTC,CAIRGGQGSRQYF
TRBJ1-5,.,TRBV7-9,.,TGTGCCAGCAGCCAGGAGATGCAGCCCCAGCATTTT,CASSQEMQPQHF
TRBJ1-1,.,TRBV19,.,TGTGCCAGTAGTTCCATGGAGACAGTGAACACTGAAGCTTTCTTT,CASSSMETVNTEAFF
TRBJ1-1,.,TRBV28,.,TGTGCCAGCAGTTTTTATCTCGACATGAACACTGAAGCTTTCTTT,CASSFYLDMNTEAFF
TRBJ1-1,.,TRBV29-1,.,TGCAGCGTTTTTTCGTGGGAGAACACTGAAGCTTTCTTT,CSVFSWENTEAFF
TRBJ2-7,.,TRBV27,.,TGTGCCAGCAGTTTTTCTGGCAACTCCTACGAGCAGTACTTC,CASSFSGNSYEQYF
TRBJ2-7,few,TRBV5-1,TRBD1,TGCGCCAGCAGCTTGCAGGGGACAGGGGGTTCGTACGAGCAGTACTTC,CASSLQGTGGSYEQYF
TRBJ1-1,many,TRBV7-9,.,TGTGCCAGCAGCCAGGAGTGGGGGGAAGCTTTCTTT,CASSQEWGEAFF
TRBJ2-5,many,TRBV7-2,.,TGTGCCAGCAGCTTAGTGGTAAATAGGGCCACAAAAGAGACCCAGTACTTC,CASSLVVNRATKETQYF
TRBJ1-5,few,TRBV6-1,TRBD1,TGTGCCAGCAGTGCGTACAGGGGGGGTGGCAATCAGCCCCAGCATTTT,CASSAYRGGGNQPQHF
TRBJ1-2,many,TRBV15,.,TGTGCCACCAGCAGAGATTTGGCAGGGGTGGGCTATGGCTACACCTTC,CATSRDLAGVGYGYTF
TRBJ2-7,.,TRBV9,.,TGTGCCAGCAGTCCGGACATGACCTACGAGCAGTACTTC,CASSPDMTYEQYF
TRBJ2-7,many,TRBV27,.,TGTGCCAGCAGTTTTTGGGGGGAATCCTACGAGCAGTACTTC,CASSFWGESYEQYF
TRBJ1-3,.,TRBV11-2,.,TGTGCCAGCAGCACCCACTTGGACACCATATATTTT,CASSTHLDTIYF
TRBJ2-7,many,TRBV12-3/TRBV12-4,.,TGTGCCAGCAGTTTACAGGAGGAGCAGTACTTC,CASSLQEEQYF
TRBJ2-7,once,TRBV7-2,.,TGTGCCAGCCTTCATCCGGGCAACGAGCAGTACTTC,CASLHPGNEQYF
TRBJ1-2,many,TRBV20-1,.,TGCAGTGCTAGGTACACTGAAAAGGGCTATGGCTACACCTTC,CSARYTEKGYGYTF
TRBJ2-7,.,TRBV19,.,TGTGCCAGTAGTATCGGTTTGCGGTCCTACGAGCAGTACTTC,CASSIGLRSYEQYF
TRBJ1-1,many,TRBV7-2,.,TGTGCCAGCAGCTTAGGCCGGGAAAGGAACACTGAAGCTTTCTTT,CASSLGRERNTEAFF
TRBJ2-4,many,TRBV6-1,TRBD2,TGTGCCAGCATCATTAGCGGGGTTGGAAACATTCAGTACTTC,CASIISGVGNIQYF
TRBJ1-3,many,TRBV12-5,TRBD1,TGTGCTAGTGGTCCTTACCCGGGACAGAGAACTGACTCTGGAAACACCATATATTTT,CASGPYPGQRTDSGNTIYF
TRBJ1-1,few,TRBV5-1,.,TGCGCCAGCAGCTTGGTTTGGGGTTCAGCTTTCTTT,CASSLVWGSAFF
TRBJ1-2,many,TRBV29-1,TRBD1,TGCAGCGTTGAGGTGTGGGACAGGGATGGCTACACCTTC,CSVEVWDRDGYTF
TRBJ2-7,many,TRBV15,.,TGTGCCACCAGCAGAGCCAGTATACCCCCCTACGAGCAGTACTTC,CATSRASIPPYEQYF
TRBJ2-7,many,TRBV12-3/TRBV12-4,TRBD1,TGTGCCAGCAGTTTGGACAGGAGCTCCTACGAGCAGTACTTC,CASSLDRSSYEQYF
TRBJ1-1,.,TRBV28,.,TGTGCCAGCAGTTCGGTGGGGGGATACACTGAAGCTTTCTTT,CASSSVGGYTEAFF
TRBJ2-6,few,TRBV12-3/TRBV12-4,.,TGTGCCAGCAGTCCCGTTCTGGCTGGGGCCAACGTCCTGACTTTC,CASSPVLAGANVLTF
TRBJ2-5,many,TRBV6-1,TRBD2,TGTGCCAGCAGTGAGAGTATAGCGGGGGGACCTAACCAAGAGACCCAGTACTTC,CASSESIAGGPNQETQYF
TRBJ1-5,.,TRBV28,.,TGTGCCAGCGGATCCTCGGGGGGGGCGAGCAATCAGCCCCAGCATTTT,CASGSSGGASNQPQHF
TRBJ1-2,many,TRBV9,TRBD1,TGTGCCAGCAGCGTGGCGGCAGGGGGCGCGGAAGGCTACACCTTC,CASSVAAGGAEGYTF
TRBJ1-1,many,TRBV19,.,TGTGCCAGTAGTAACCAGGGTGCGGGCGGTGAAGCTTTCTTT,CASSNQGAGGEAFF
TRBJ1-1,.,TRBV5-1,TRBD1,TGCGCCAGCAGCTACGGGACAGGGGGCTTGGAAATGAACACTGAAGCTTTCTTT,CASSYGTGGLEMNTEAFF
TRBJ1-1,many,TRBV5-5,.,TGTGCCAGCAGCTTGCAACAGGTTAATGAAGCTTTCTTT,CASSLQQVNEAFF
TRBJ1-5,many,TRBV19,.,TGTGCCAGTAATTTCAGGGAGGATAATCAGCCCCAGCATTTT,CASNFREDNQPQHF
TRBJ2-7,many,TRBV11-2,.,TGTGCCAGCAGCGGACCCCACTACGAGCAGTACTTC,CASSGPHYEQYF